A selection of T cell receptor beta chains follows, all from one sample in a study of blood T cell repertoires in COVID-19. TCRdb keeps only in-frame clones here, not all; method: immunoSEQ multiplex PCR. The sample carries around 160,000 clones, about 88% recorded once. The source material was peripheral blood. All receptors derive from a human donor in a cohort sampled during active COVID-19. The CDR3 runs from the conserved cysteine through the conserved F or W.

V,J,CDR3
TRBV9,TRBJ2-1,CASSVGISGPYNEQFF
TRBV24-1,TRBJ1-2,CATSDPAVGGRDYGYTF
TRBV2,TRBJ2-6,CASSSTRGGANVLTF
TRBV6-6,TRBJ2-1,CASSYSGQGYNEQFF
TRBV24-1,TRBJ2-1,CATSEAGTSGVDEQFF
TRBV28,TRBJ1-1,CASRPGTVGAFF
TRBV4-3,TRBJ1-4,CASSQEGRGNEKLFF
TRBV27,TRBJ2-7,CASSLSADYEQYF
TRBV7-3,TRBJ1-5,CASSLAGTGDQPQHF
TRBV29-1,TRBJ2-7,CSVARDGGFYEQYF
TRBV6-6,TRBJ1-6,CASSYGQGGSPLHF
TRBV11-2,TRBJ2-1,CASKARASGGAYNEQFF
TRBV7-3,TRBJ2-3,CASSSDRGLTDTQYF
TRBV19,TRBJ1-1,CASSSYMGQQNTEAFF
TRBV29-1,TRBJ1-1,CSAKRVNTEAFF
TRBV2,TRBJ1-6,CASETGGGNSPLHF
TRBV3-1/TRBV3-2,TRBJ2-7,CASSQGSGVYEQYF
TRBV7-9,TRBJ2-7,CASSKRESIYEQYF
TRBV4-3,TRBJ1-1,CASSQSGRRGMNTEAFF
TRBV6-5,TRBJ1-2,CASSSPGETNYGYTF
TRBV4-2,TRBJ1-5,CASSQTDRGDQPQHF
TRBV6-2/TRBV6-3,TRBJ1-2,CASSYGRDGGYTF
TRBV28,TRBJ2-5,CASSLSEDWKETQYF
TRBV2,TRBJ1-4,CASTGTPATNEKLFF
TRBV6-4,TRBJ2-2,CASRQDSNTGELFF
TRBV7-6,TRBJ2-2,CASSNGLVGGELFF
TRBV9,TRBJ1-2,CASSARGPAYDGYTF
TRBV2,TRBJ2-7,CASSESILAHSSYEQYF
TRBV28,TRBJ1-1,CASSSLDRGNMNTEAFF
TRBV27,TRBJ1-2,CASSLLGIRQGGGSRYTF
TRBV19,TRBJ2-3,CASSITSGYTDTQYF
TRBV28,TRBJ2-2,CASSLWQGGTGELFF
TRBV5-1,TRBJ2-1,CASSSGLWDEQFF
TRBV29-1,TRBJ1-2,CSVGLSGFRTRGYTF
TRBV27,TRBJ1-5,CASSLSRQEGNQPQHF
TRBV6-5,TRBJ2-5,CASSYQRSQETQYF
TRBV4-2,TRBJ2-3,CASSQVLRVAGGQADTQYF
TRBV27,TRBJ2-1,CASSILGSSYNEQFF
TRBV19,TRBJ1-5,CASSIRTGSNQPQHF
TRBV5-6,TRBJ2-7,CASSFGTRRAYEQYF
TRBV7-9,TRBJ2-3,CASSLVSSGSTDTQYF
TRBV5-1,TRBJ2-2,CASSSDRGRNTGELFF
TRBV7-2,TRBJ2-7,CASSLLAGAYEQYF
TRBV6-6,TRBJ2-7,CASRWGSTSSYEQYF
TRBV2,TRBJ2-7,CASRGQAPYEQYF
TRBV5-4,TRBJ2-2,CASSLGVGNTGELFF
TRBV4-1,TRBJ2-2,CASSPGGGQGAITGELFF
TRBV6-2/TRBV6-3,TRBJ2-1,CASSIPQDSAIRNEQFF
TRBV9,TRBJ1-6,CASSARDTNNSPLHF
TRBV7-9,TRBJ2-2,CASSLLGSTGELFF
TRBV7-2,TRBJ2-3,CASSLGTGGGAQYF
TRBV11-2,TRBJ2-2,CASSQRPGFPGELFF
TRBV18,TRBJ1-2,CASSPLRGDSNYGYTF
TRBV18,TRBJ2-1,CASSPTTGAYNEQFF